Listed here is a single T cell receptor (beta chain). Its antigen is unknown. A single base separates this from a much larger clone, so it may be a read error. The entry originates in a study of T cells in Graves' hyperthyroidism and ophthalmopathy. General study points: A median 6.5 months before onset, the model predicted ophthalmopathy.

Germline lookup yields CDR1 DFQATT and CDR2 SNEGSKA (reference sequence). Trimming removed 7 bases from V and 6 bases from J, with 12 bases in between. The length of the CDR3 is 11 residues. Researchers amplified the TCR beta CDR3 regions from RNA transcripts. HTBI primers drove first-round RT-PCR of the TCR CDR3. TCRdb reanalysed the multiplex PCR reads using MiXCR and keeps one entry per CDR3 protein. The data hold roughly 500,000 distinct CDR3 sequences, with approximately 13% observed a single time. This TCR came from a woman aged 25-40 years with Graves' hyperthyroidism that later progressed to Graves' ophthalmopathy. Material: blood. This chain uses TRBV20-1 with TRBJ1-1, with D unresolved. CDR3 protein: CSGTVHPEAFF. The CDR3 DNA reads as TGCAGTGGCACCGTACACCCTGAAGCTTTCTTT.